This passage covers 16 T cell receptor beta chains from one sample sequenced in a study of cytomegalovirus exposure and HLA in healthy donors. Primers: 60 Vbeta forward and 13 Jbeta reverse. Using immunoSEQ multiplex PCR, the repertoire was profiled, and TCRdb retains in-frame clones only, with some absent. The table records some 220,000 clones, 70% to 80% of them present only once. Material for sequencing was PBMCs. The receptors stem from a woman in her fifties or sixties in good health and CMV-seropositive.

The rearrangement joins TRBV6-5 to TRBJ2-5; possibly TRBD2 for D (5 bases). The germline V gene has CDR1 MNHEY and CDR2 SVGAGI. The length of the CDR3 is 14 residues. V gave up 6 bases and J gave up 4 bases, with 15 bases separating them. The CDR3 loop is CASSKTQRRETQYF. CDR3 DNA sequence: TGTGCCAGCAGCAAGACACAGCGGCGAGAGACCCAGTACTTC.

J is TRBJ1-5 and V is TRBV6-5; 7 bases map to TRBD1. The CDR3 spans 13 residues. V shed 5 bases and J 5 bases; nucleotides not matched to a gene: 3. CDR1 and CDR2 (germline): MNHEY, SVGAGI. As DNA, the CDR3 is TGTGCCAGCAGTGTAACAGGGGATCAGCCCCAGCATTTT. This sequence encodes CASSVTGDQPQHF.

The CDR3 here is CASSALAGGGVDTQYF. The CDR3, as DNA: TGTGCCAGCAGCGCACTAGCGGGGGGGGGTGTAGATACGCAGTATTTT. This chain links TRBV9 with TRBJ2-3, with 13 nucleotides matching TRBD2. CDR1 and CDR2 (germline): SGDLS, YYNGEE. CDR3 size: 16 residues. Losses at the gene ends were 3 bases for V and 5 bases for J; bases not matched to a gene: 6.

The rearrangement links TRBV4-3 to TRBJ2-2; 7 nucleotides line up with TRBD1. CDR1 is LGHNA, CDR2 YSLEER, per germline. The CDR3 sequence is 19 residues long. V was pared by 0 bases and J by 1 base, with 11 bases of the junction left unmatched. CDR3 loop: CASSQEPLRGTLNTGELFF. DNA of the CDR3: TGCGCCAGCAGCCAAGAGCCACTCAGGGGGACCTTGAACACCGGGGAGCTGTTTTTT.

This clone turned up a few times. J is TRBJ1-2 and V is TRBV5-1, with TRBD1 as a possible D gene (5 bases). The V gene lost 0 bases and the J gene lost 4 bases, with 10 bases spanning the gap. Looked up from germline, CDR1 is SGHRS and CDR2 is YFSETQ. This CDR3 contains 14 residues. In DNA form, the CDR3 reads TGCGCCAGCAGCTTGGAGGGGAACCGCTATGGCTACACCTTC. Its translation: CASSLEGNRYGYTF.

V gene TRBV6-6 combines with J gene TRBJ1-4, with D possibly being TRBD1 (6 bases). Trimming removed 4 bases from V and 8 bases from J, with 11 bases in between. Per the germline V gene, CDR1 is MNHNY and CDR2 is SVGAGI (reference sequence). The CDR3 runs 13 residues. The CDR3 sequence is CASSSEQGEKLFF. DNA for the CDR3: TGTGCCAGCAGTTCGGAACAGGGAGAAAAACTGTTTTTT.

The chain combines TRBV6-5 with TRBJ2-7; 8 nucleotides match TRBD1. Germline CDR1 MNHEY, CDR2 SVGAGI. This CDR3 spans 15 amino acids. Trimming at V came to 0 bases and at J to 1 base, leaving 2 bases not matched to a gene. The CDR3 region has the DNA TGTGCCAGCAGTTACTCAAACAGGGGGTCCTACGAGCAGTACTTC. Translating gives CASSYSNRGSYEQYF.

The gene calls are TRBV5-6 and TRBJ1-6; D gene ambiguous. The V end was cut by 1 base, the J end by 8 bases, with 7 bases between. Looked up from germline, CDR1 is SGHDT and CDR2 is YYEEEE. This CDR3 region has 13 residues. In nucleotides, the CDR3 is TGTGCCAGCAGCTTGTTTGAGGATTCACCCCTCCACTTT. It is translated as CASSLFEDSPLHF.

The gene calls are TRBV30 and TRBJ1-3; TRBD1 is a possible D gene (6 bases). The CDR3 length is 12 residues. V was trimmed by 5 bases and J by 2 bases, leaving 7 bases between them. Looked up from germline, CDR1 is GTSNPN and CDR2 is SVGIG (reference sequence). The CDR3 DNA sequence: TGTGCCTGGGGGGGCCCTGGAAACACCATATATTTT. It is translated as CAWGGPGNTIYF.

V usage is TRBV5-1 and J usage is TRBJ1-1; D not certain. This CDR3 contains 13 residues. V dropped 2 bases and J dropped 5 bases, with 10 bases sitting between them. In germline, CDR1 is SGHRS, CDR2 YFSETQ. This CDR3 reads CASSFNTETEAFF. The CDR3 nucleotides read TGCGCCAGCAGCTTTAATACTGAGACTGAAGCTTTCTTT.

CDR3: CATSTDLTGRSSPLHF. DNA for the CDR3: TGTGCCACCAGCACCGACCTGACAGGGAGGAGTTCACCCCTCCACTTT. This chain connects TRBV15 to TRBJ1-6; 7 bases line up with TRBD1. The CDR3 has 16 residues. CDR1 LNHNV and CDR2 YYDKDF come from the germline V gene (reference sequence). The V segment lost 4 bases and the J segment 9 bases; nucleotides outside the gene matches: 12.

This clone has only a few counts. V is TRBV18 and J is TRBJ2-5; 8 bases line up with TRBD2. After removal of 6 bases from V and 4 bases from J, the junction contained 7 bases not matched to a gene. The CDR3 runs to 14 residues. Per germline, CDR1 KGHSH and CDR2 LQKENI. Here the CDR3 DNA reads TGTGCCAGCTCGCCCTTTACTAGCGGAGAGACCCAGTACTTC. This encodes CASSPFTSGETQYF. Complete variable domain (other parts from reference TRBV18 and TRBJ2-5): NAGVMQNPRHLVRRRGQEARLRCSPMKGHSHVYWYRQLPEEGLKFMVYLQKENIIDESGMPKERFSAEFPKEGPSILRIQQVVRGDSAAYFCASSPFTSGETQYFGPGTRLLVL.

This clone has just a few counts. This chain joins TRBV5-6 and TRBJ2-7, with D possibly matching TRBD2 (6 bases). V was shortened by 1 base and J by 7 bases, with 12 bases between the two germline ends. This CDR3 region has 13 residues. Looked up from germline, CDR1 is SGHDT and CDR2 is YYEEEE. The CDR3, as DNA: TGTGCCAGCAGCTTGCTCCCAGCGGGTGAGCAGTACTTC. It codes for CASSLLPAGEQYF.

This clone has a handful of counts. This chain connects TRBV5-4 to TRBJ2-2; maybe TRBD2 (5 bases). The V and J ends lost 4 bases and 7 bases respectively, with 14 bases between them. From germline, CDR1 is SGHNT and CDR2 YYREEE (reference sequence). The CDR3 has 14 amino acids. The CDR3 DNA reads TGTGCCAGCAGCCCTCAGTGGGAGTTCGGGGAGCTGTTTTTT. This sequence encodes CASSPQWEFGELFF.

The chain is built from TRBV30 and TRBJ1-1; D unclear. The V gene's germline CDR1 is GTSNPN and CDR2 SVGIG (reference sequence). This CDR3 contains 12 residues. The CDR3 here is CVMRRDWTEAFF. The CDR3 DNA follows: TGTGTCATGAGGAGGGATTGGACTGAAGCTTTCTTT.

This chain's CDR3 is CASSYYRDGELFF. CDR3 in DNA: TGTGCCAGCAGTTACTACAGGGACGGGGAGCTGTTTTTT. The genes are TRBV2 and TRBJ2-2; tentative D call: TRBD1 (6 bases). V dropped 5 bases and J dropped 7 bases, with 11 bases sitting between them. The CDR3 runs to 13 residues. Germline V gives CDR1 SNHLY, CDR2 FYNNEI.